This T cell receptor (beta chain) was identified during a study of blood T cell repertoires in COVID-19. Overall study: There were acute and convalescent COVID-19 samples, and they came from the United States, Italy and Spain. The cDNA or gDNA used as material had been derived from T cells, B-cell-depleted T cells, or PBMCs.

The CDR3 contains 14 residues. The V and J ends lost 8 bases and 7 bases respectively, with 18 bases between them. Germline V gene sequence: CDR1 SNHLY, CDR2 FYNNEI. As handled by the study authors: Amplified reference gene primers provided the basis for estimating nucleated cell counts. Sequencing used immunoSEQ multiplex PCR; TCRdb keeps in-frame clones, though not all of them. For V, J and clone size, that table is used; D and trimming come from the DNA. The sample records tens of thousands of clones, roughly four fifths being singletons. The chain recombines TRBV2 with TRBJ2-1; tentatively, D is TRBD1 (5 bases). The source of this sequence is an elderly woman with acute or convalescent COVID-19. The specimen sequenced was peripheral blood. The CDR3 sequence is CASQPRALLNEQFF. Written as DNA, the CDR3 is TGTGCCAGCCAACCCAGGGCTCTCCTGAATGAGCAGTTCTTC.